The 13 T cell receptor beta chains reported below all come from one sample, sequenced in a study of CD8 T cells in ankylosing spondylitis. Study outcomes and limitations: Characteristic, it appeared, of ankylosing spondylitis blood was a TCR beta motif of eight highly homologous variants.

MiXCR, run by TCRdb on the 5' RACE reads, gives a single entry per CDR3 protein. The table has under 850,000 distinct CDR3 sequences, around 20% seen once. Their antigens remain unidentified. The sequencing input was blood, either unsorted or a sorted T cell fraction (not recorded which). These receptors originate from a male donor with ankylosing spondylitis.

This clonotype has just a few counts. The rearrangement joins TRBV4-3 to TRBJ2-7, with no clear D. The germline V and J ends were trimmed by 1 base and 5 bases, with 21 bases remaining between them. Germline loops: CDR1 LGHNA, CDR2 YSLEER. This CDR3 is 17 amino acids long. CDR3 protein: CASSQAPWGTQRDEQYF. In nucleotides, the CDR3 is TGCGCCAGCAGCCAAGCCCCATGGGGAACTCAAAGGGACGAGCAGTACTTC.

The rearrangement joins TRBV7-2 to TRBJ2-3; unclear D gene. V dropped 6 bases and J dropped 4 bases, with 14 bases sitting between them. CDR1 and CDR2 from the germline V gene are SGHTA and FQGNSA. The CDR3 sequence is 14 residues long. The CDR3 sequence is CASRLGSHSDTQYF. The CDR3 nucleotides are TGTGCCAGCAGGCTGGGAAGCCATTCAGATACGCAGTATTTT.

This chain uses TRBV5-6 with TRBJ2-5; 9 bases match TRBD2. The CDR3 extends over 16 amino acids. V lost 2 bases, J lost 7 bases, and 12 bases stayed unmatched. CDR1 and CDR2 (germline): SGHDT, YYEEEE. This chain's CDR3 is CASSFRKREVLGTQYF. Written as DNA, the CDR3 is TGTGCCAGCAGCTTCAGGAAGCGGGAGGTCCTAGGGACCCAGTACTTC.

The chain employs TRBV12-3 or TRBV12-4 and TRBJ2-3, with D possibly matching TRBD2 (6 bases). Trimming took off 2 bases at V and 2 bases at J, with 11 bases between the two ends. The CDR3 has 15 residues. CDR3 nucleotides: TGTGCCAGCAGTTTATACGGGGGTAACACAGATACGCAGTATTTT. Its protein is CASSLYGGNTDTQYF.

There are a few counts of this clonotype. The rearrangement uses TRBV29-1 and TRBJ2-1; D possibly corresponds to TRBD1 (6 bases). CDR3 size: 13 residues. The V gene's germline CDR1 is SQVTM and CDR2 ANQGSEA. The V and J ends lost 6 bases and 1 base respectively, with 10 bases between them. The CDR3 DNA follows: TGCAGCGTCAGGGGAACGTCCTACAATGAGCAGTTCTTC. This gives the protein CSVRGTSYNEQFF.

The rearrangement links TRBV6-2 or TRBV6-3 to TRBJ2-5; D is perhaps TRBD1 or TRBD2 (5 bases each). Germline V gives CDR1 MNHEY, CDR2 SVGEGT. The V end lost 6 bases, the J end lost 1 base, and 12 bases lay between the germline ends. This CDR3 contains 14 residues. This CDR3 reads CASRNRDRQETQYF. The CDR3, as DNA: TGTGCCAGCAGGAACCGGGACCGCCAAGAGACCCAGTACTTC.

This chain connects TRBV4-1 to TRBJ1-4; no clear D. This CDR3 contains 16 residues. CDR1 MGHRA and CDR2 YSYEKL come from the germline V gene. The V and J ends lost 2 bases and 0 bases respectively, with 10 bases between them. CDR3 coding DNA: TGCGCCAGCAGCCAATTCATTACAGCAACTAATGAAAAACTGTTTTTT. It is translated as CASSQFITATNEKLFF.

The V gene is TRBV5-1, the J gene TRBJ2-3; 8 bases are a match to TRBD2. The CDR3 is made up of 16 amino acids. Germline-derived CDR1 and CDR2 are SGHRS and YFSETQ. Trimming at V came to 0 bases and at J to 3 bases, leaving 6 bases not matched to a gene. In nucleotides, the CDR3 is TGCGCCAGCAGCTTGGTCGAAGCGGGAGTAACAGATACGCAGTATTTT. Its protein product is CASSLVEAGVTDTQYF.

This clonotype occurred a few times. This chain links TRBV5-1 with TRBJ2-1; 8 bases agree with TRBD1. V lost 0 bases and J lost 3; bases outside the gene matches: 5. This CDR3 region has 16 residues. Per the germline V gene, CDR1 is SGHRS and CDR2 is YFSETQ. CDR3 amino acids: CASSLETGGFYNEQFF. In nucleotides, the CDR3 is TGCGCCAGCAGCTTGGAAACAGGGGGTTTCTACAATGAGCAGTTCTTC.

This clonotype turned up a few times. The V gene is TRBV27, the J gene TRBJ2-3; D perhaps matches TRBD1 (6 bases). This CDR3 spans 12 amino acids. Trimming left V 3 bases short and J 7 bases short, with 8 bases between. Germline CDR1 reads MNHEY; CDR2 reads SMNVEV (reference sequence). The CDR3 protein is CASSFQGHTQYF. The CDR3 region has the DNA TGTGCCAGCAGTTTCCAGGGGCATACGCAGTATTTT.

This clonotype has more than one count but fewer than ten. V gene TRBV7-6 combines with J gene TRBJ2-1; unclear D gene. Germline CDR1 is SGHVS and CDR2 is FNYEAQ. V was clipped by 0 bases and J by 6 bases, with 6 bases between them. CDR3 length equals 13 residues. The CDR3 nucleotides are TGTGCCAGCAGCTTAGCGGAGATCAATGAGCAGTTCTTC. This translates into CASSLAEINEQFF.

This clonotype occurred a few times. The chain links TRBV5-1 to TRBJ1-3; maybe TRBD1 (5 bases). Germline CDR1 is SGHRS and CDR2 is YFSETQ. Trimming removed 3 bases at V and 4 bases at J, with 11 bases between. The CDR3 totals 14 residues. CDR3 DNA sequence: TGCGCCAGCAGCTGGGGGACGTACGGAAACACCATATATTTT. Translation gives CASSWGTYGNTIYF.

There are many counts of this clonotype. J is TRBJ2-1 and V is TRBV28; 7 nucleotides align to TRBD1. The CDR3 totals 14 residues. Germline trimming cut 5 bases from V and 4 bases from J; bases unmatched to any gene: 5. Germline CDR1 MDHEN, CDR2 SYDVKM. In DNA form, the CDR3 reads TGTGCCAGCAGTCCCGACAGGGAATACAATGAGCAGTTCTTC. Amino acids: CASSPDREYNEQFF.